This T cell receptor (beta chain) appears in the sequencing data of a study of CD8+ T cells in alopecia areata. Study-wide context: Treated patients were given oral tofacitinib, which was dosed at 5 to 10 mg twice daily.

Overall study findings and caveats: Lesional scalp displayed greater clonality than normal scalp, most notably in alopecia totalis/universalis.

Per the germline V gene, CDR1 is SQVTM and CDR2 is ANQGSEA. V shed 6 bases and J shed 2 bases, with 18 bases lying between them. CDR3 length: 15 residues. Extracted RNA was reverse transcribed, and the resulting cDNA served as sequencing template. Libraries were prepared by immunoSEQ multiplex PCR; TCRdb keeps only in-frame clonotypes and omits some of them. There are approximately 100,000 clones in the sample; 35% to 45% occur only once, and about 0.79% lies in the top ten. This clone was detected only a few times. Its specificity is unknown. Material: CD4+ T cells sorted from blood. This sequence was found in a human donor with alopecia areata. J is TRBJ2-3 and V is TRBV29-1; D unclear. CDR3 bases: TGCAGCGTGGATGTCTGGCGCGGTTTCACAGATACGCAGTATTTT. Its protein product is CSVDVWRGFTDTQYF.